The 25 T cell receptor beta chains given below trace back to one sample, sequenced in a study of cytomegalovirus exposure and HLA in healthy donors. PCR used 60 Vbeta primers and 13 Jbeta primers. Assay: immunoSEQ multiplex PCR; the TCRdb copy retains only in-frame clones and omits some. The table lists over 150,000 clones, approximately 84% of them singletons. Sequencing was done on a sample of PBMCs. The receptors were sampled from a boy younger than 10 in good health and CMV-seronegative.

The chain carries TRBV7-9 and TRBJ2-1; TRBD2 is a possible D gene (5 bases). The CDR3 covers 13 residues. Germline V gene lookup returns CDR1 SEHNR and CDR2 FQNEAQ (reference sequence). Trimming left V 5 bases short and J 8 bases short, with 13 bases between. In DNA, the CDR3 is TGTGCCAGCAGCCCTGACTATTTGGATGAGCAGTTCTTC. As protein: CASSPDYLDEQFF.

Only one count was recorded for this clone. This chain joins TRBV7-2 and TRBJ1-4; TRBD1 is a possible D gene (5 bases). CDR1 and CDR2 (germline): SGHTA, FQGNSA. V gave up 4 bases and J gave up 0 bases, with 12 bases separating them. The CDR3 is 16 residues long. This CDR3 reads CASSWGTPATNEKLFF. The CDR3 DNA sequence: TGTGCCAGCAGCTGGGGGACTCCTGCAACTAATGAAAAACTGTTTTTT.

The genes are TRBV5-1 and TRBJ2-5, with D possibly TRBD2 on 6 matching bases. The end of the DNA aligns better with TRBJ2-7, so the J call may be wrong. Germline V gives CDR1 SGHRS, CDR2 YFSETQ. The length of the CDR3 is 16 residues. DNA of the CDR3: TGCGCCAGCAGCTTGGGCAGCCTTGTGGAGGGCTACGAGCAGTACTTC. Residues: CASSLGSLVEGYEQYF.

This clone appeared once. The V and J genes are TRBV6-4 and TRBJ1-3, with D unresolved. CDR1 is MRHNA, CDR2 SNTAGT, per germline. The CDR3 is 17 residues long. V lost 2 bases, J lost 4 bases, and 18 bases lay in between. CDR3 residues: CASSDPLNGVFGNTIYF. Here the CDR3 DNA reads TGTGCCAGCAGTGACCCTCTTAATGGAGTATTCGGAAACACCATATATTTT.

The chain recombines TRBV4-1 with TRBJ2-1; 7 positions agree with TRBD2. Germline CDR1 is MGHRA and CDR2 is YSYEKL. With 4 bases clipped from V and 13 bases from J, the junction kept 7 bases outside the gene matches. The CDR3 is 12 residues long. This CDR3 reads CASSLSGDLQFF. DNA for the CDR3: TGCGCCAGCAGCCTGAGCGGGGACCTACAGTTCTTC.

The V and J genes are TRBV5-6 and TRBJ2-7, with D tentatively TRBD2 (6 bases). This CDR3 has 13 residues. Germline V gene data show CDR1 as SGHDT and CDR2 as YYEEEE. The V gene lost 3 bases and the J gene lost 3 bases, with 10 bases spanning the gap. The CDR3 protein is CASSWDSSYEQYF. DNA of the CDR3: TGTGCCAGCAGCTGGGACTCCAGCTACGAGCAGTACTTC.

The chain has TRBV11-2 and TRBJ2-7, with 13 bases fitting TRBD2. V lost 5 bases, J lost 0 bases, and 4 bases stayed unmatched. Germline CDR1 and CDR2: SGHAT and FQNNGV. The CDR3 extends over 16 amino acids. This CDR3 reads CASSTRTSGSSYEQYF. CDR3 DNA: TGTGCCAGCAGCACCCGGACTAGCGGGAGCTCCTACGAGCAGTACTTC. The entire variable domain, with the rest obtained from reference TRBV11-2 and TRBJ2-7, is as follows: EAGVAQSPRYKIIEKRQSVAFWCNPISGHATLYWYQQILGQGPKLLIQFQNNGVVDDSQLPKDRFSAERLKGVDSTLKIQPAKLEDSAVYLCASSTRTSGSSYEQYFGPGTRLTVT.

This clone was found once. Here the CDR3 DNA reads TGTGCCAGCAGCTTAAGGGACACCCGCGAGCAGTACTTC. As protein: CASSLRDTREQYF. The rearrangement uses TRBV7-6 and TRBJ2-7; D possibly corresponds to TRBD1 (6 bases). CDR1 is SGHVS, CDR2 FNYEAQ, per germline. The length of the CDR3 is 13 residues. V shed 2 bases and J shed 6 bases, with 11 bases lying between them. Full variable domain (missing parts from reference TRBV7-6 and TRBJ2-7): GAGVSQSPRYKVTKRGQDVALRCDPISGHVSLYWYRQALGQGPEFLTYFNYEAQQDKSGLPNDRFSAERPEGSISTLTIQRTEQRDSAMYRCASSLRDTREQYFGPGTRLTVT.

In the case of this clone: The sample contains more than one DNA sequence encoding this CDR3. The chain joins TRBV2 to TRBJ2-7, with TRBD1 matching 7 bases. V dropped 8 bases and J dropped 2; count of bases not matched to a gene: 3. CDR3 length: 12 residues. Germline CDR1 and CDR2: SNHLY and FYNNEI. The CDR3 nucleotides read TGTGCCAGCCGGGACAGTCCCTACGAGCAGTACTTC. Translated: CASRDSPYEQYF.

The chain recombines TRBV28 with TRBJ1-2, with 10 nucleotides matching TRBD1. Per germline, CDR1 MDHEN and CDR2 SYDVKM. The trim removed 4 bases at V and 0 bases at J, leaving 5 bases unmatched. This CDR3 region has 16 residues. The CDR3 bases are TGTGCCAGCAGTTCTGACAGGGGGCCCTCTAACTATGGCTACACCTTC. As protein: CASSSDRGPSNYGYTF.

The chain has TRBV4-2 and TRBJ1-1; D gene uncertain. The CDR3 is made up of 14 amino acids. CDR1 and CDR2 from the germline V gene are LGHNA and YNFKEQ. The V gene lost 1 base and the J gene lost 1 base, with 7 bases spanning the gap. CDR3 DNA sequence: TGTGCCAGCAGCCAAGTGGGAGCGAACACTGAAGCTTTCTTT. Translating it yields CASSQVGANTEAFF.

This clone came up once. The chain couples TRBV7-6 to TRBJ2-7, with 8 bases that match TRBD1. The CDR3 runs 17 residues. J was trimmed by 3 bases and V by 5 bases; bases with no gene match: 15. Germline CDR1 reads SGHVS; CDR2 reads FNYEAQ. The CDR3 sequence: CASSATGGRDRIYEQYF. In nucleotides, the CDR3 is TGTGCCAGCAGCGCCACAGGGGGACGGGACAGAATCTACGAGCAGTACTTC.

In DNA form, the CDR3 reads TGCGCCAACAAGATTGGACAGGGTTGGTTTCAGCCCCAGCATTTT. Amino acids: CANKIGQGWFQPQHF. This chain links TRBV10-1 with TRBJ1-5; the match to TRBD1 covers 8 bases. J was trimmed by 6 bases and V by 10 bases; bases with no gene match: 14. CDR1 and CDR2 from the germline V gene are WNHNN and SYGVQD (reference sequence). The CDR3 loop spans 15 amino acids.

About this clone itself: Other DNA sequences from this sample encode an identical CDR3 as well. This chain connects TRBV4-1 to TRBJ2-7; D might be TRBD2 (6 bases). V was cut by 0 bases and J by 4 bases, with 16 bases left in between. In germline, CDR1 is MGHRA, CDR2 YSYEKL. The CDR3 is 16 residues long. The CDR3 region is CASSQDEEGSRYEQYF. The CDR3 region has the DNA TGCGCCAGCAGCCAAGATGAGGAGGGTAGCAGGTACGAGCAGTACTTC.

The rearrangement joins TRBV18 to TRBJ2-2; 9 nucleotides line up with TRBD1. J gave up 3 bases and V 6 bases, and 5 bases lay outside the gene matches. This CDR3 comprises 15 residues. Germline CDR1 and CDR2: KGHSH and LQKENI. In DNA, the CDR3 is TGTGCCAGCTCCCTCGACAGGGGGGACACCGGGGAGCTGTTTTTT. Its protein is CASSLDRGDTGELFF. The whole variable domain, remainder taken from reference TRBV18 and TRBJ2-2, is NAGVMQNPRHLVRRRGQEARLRCSPMKGHSHVYWYRQLPEEGLKFMVYLQKENIIDESGMPKERFSAEFPKEGPSILRIQQVVRGDSAAYFCASSLDRGDTGELFFGEGSRLTVL.

This chain connects TRBV10-3 to TRBJ1-2; TRBD1 matches 8 bases. This CDR3 is built from 14 residues. Germline CDR1 reads ENHRY; CDR2 reads SYGVKD. Trimming removed 6 bases from V and 2 bases from J; junction bases left unmatched: 5. This CDR3 reads CAISEDRANYGYTF. The CDR3 nucleotides read TGTGCCATCAGCGAGGACAGGGCGAACTATGGCTACACCTTC.

The V and J genes are TRBV28 and TRBJ1-4, with a possible D match to TRBD1 (5 bases). The V and J ends lost 5 bases and 7 bases respectively, with 14 bases between them. The CDR3 is 14 amino acids. CDR1 is MDHEN, CDR2 SYDVKM, per germline. The CDR3 nucleotides read TGTGCCAGCAGTCCGGGGGAGATGGCTGAAAAACTGTTTTTT. Its translation: CASSPGEMAEKLFF.

The chain employs TRBV18 and TRBJ2-7, with 9 bases lining up with TRBD1. The CDR3 runs to 14 residues. V was pared by 6 bases and J by 6 bases, with 9 bases of the junction left unmatched. The germline gives CDR1 KGHSH, CDR2 LQKENI. The CDR3: CASSFGQGIFEQYF. CDR3 bases: TGTGCCAGCTCTTTTGGACAGGGGATTTTCGAGCAGTACTTC.

The chain recombines TRBV5-1 with TRBJ2-2, with D possibly TRBD2 on 5 matching bases. Per germline, CDR1 SGHRS and CDR2 YFSETQ. The CDR3 has 16 amino acids. V lost 0 bases and J lost 2, with 11 bases in between. CDR3 loop: CASSLEDSPNTGELFF. The CDR3 nucleotides are TGCGCCAGCAGCTTGGAGGACTCTCCCAACACCGGGGAGCTGTTTTTT.

V gene TRBV25-1 combines with J gene TRBJ2-3; D might be TRBD2 (5 bases). Germline V CDR1 and CDR2: MGHDK, SYGVNS. There are 14 residues in the CDR3. Trimming took 7 bases from V and 1 from J, leaving 12 bases between them. This CDR3 reads CASTTSGGTDTQYF. The CDR3 DNA sequence: TGTGCCAGCACCACCAGCGGAGGCACAGATACGCAGTATTTT.

In its sample, this clone was seen once. V usage is TRBV5-1 and J usage is TRBJ1-6, with 7 bases matching TRBD1. Germline CDR1 is SGHRS and CDR2 is YFSETQ. This CDR3 is built from 15 residues. Trimming cost V 4 bases and J 10 bases; bases outside gene matches: 11. The CDR3 protein is CASSPLDRVGSPLHF. The CDR3 DNA reads as TGCGCCAGCAGCCCCCTCGACAGGGTGGGCTCACCCCTCCACTTT.

The V gene is TRBV7-9, the J gene TRBJ1-1; D gene uncertain. V was pared by 4 bases and J by 1 base, with 10 bases between. In germline, CDR1 is SEHNR, CDR2 FQNEAQ (reference sequence). The CDR3 runs 14 residues. Written as DNA, the CDR3 is TGTGCCAGCAGCTCCGGACGGGAGAACACTGAAGCTTTCTTT. Its translation: CASSSGRENTEAFF.

This chain links TRBV6-1 with TRBJ1-2, with 8 positions matching TRBD1. CDR1 is MNHNS, CDR2 SASEGT, per germline. Trimming took 6 bases from V and 8 from J; bases not matched to a gene: 8. The CDR3 length is 13 residues. CDR3 in amino acids: CASSPTGEEGYTF. In DNA, the CDR3 is TGTGCCAGCAGCCCGACAGGGGAGGAAGGCTACACCTTC.

The genes are TRBV6-5 and TRBJ2-7, with D possibly being TRBD2 (5 bases). Trimming took 2 bases from V and 6 from J, leaving 11 bases between them. Germline V gives CDR1 MNHEY, CDR2 SVGAGI. This CDR3 comprises 13 residues. The CDR3 nucleotides read TGTGCCAGCAGTTACGGGAGTGGCTCCGAGCAGTACTTC. Amino acids: CASSYGSGSEQYF.

V gene TRBV7-3 combines with J gene TRBJ2-3, with TRBD2 matching 8 bases. The trim removed 5 bases at V and 4 bases at J, leaving 8 bases unmatched. CDR1 and CDR2 (germline): SGHTA, FQGTGA. The CDR3 consists of 15 residues. CDR3 protein: CASSRTSLLADTQYF. DNA for the CDR3: TGTGCCAGCAGCCGGACTAGCTTGTTGGCAGATACGCAGTATTTT.